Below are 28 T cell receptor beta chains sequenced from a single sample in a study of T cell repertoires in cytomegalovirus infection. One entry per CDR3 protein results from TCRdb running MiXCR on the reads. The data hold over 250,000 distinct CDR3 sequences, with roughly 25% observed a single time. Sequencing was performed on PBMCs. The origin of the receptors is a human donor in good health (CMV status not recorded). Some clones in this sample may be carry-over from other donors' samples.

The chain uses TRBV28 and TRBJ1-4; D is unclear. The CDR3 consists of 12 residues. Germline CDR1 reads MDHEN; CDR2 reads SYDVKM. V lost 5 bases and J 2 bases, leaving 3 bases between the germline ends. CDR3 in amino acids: CASSQTNEKLFF. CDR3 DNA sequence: TGTGCCAGCAGTCAGACTAATGAAAAACTGTTTTTT.

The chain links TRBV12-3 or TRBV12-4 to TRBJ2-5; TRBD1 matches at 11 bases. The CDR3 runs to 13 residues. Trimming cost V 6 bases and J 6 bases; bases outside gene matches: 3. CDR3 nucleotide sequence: TGTGCCAGCAGGGGACAGGGGGAGCAGACCCAGTACTTC. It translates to CASRGQGEQTQYF.

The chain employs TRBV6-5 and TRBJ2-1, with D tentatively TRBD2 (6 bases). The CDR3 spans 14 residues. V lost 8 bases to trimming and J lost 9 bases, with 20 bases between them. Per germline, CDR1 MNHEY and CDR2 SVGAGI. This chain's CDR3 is CASSKLGGRSEQFF. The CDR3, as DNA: TGTGCCAGCTCAAAACTGGGGGGTCGAAGTGAGCAGTTCTTC.

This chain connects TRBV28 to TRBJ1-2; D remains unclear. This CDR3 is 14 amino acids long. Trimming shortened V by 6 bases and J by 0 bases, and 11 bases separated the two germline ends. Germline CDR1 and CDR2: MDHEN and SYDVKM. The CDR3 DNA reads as TGTGCCAGCAGCCCGAATGAAGCTAACTATGGCTACACCTTC. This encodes CASSPNEANYGYTF.

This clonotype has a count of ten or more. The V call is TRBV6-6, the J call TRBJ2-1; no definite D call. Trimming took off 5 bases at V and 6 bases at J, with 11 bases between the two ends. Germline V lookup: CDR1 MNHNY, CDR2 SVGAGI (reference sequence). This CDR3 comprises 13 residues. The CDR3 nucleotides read TGTGCCAGCAGTCCACCCGAGGTCAATGAGCAGTTCTTC. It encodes CASSPPEVNEQFF.

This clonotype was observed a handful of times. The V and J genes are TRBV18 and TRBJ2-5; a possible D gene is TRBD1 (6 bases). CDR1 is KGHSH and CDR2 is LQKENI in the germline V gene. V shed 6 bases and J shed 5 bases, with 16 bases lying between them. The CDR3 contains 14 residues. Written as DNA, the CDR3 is TGTGCCAGCTCTCATGACAGGACCCGGGAGACCCAGTACTTC. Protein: CASSHDRTRETQYF.

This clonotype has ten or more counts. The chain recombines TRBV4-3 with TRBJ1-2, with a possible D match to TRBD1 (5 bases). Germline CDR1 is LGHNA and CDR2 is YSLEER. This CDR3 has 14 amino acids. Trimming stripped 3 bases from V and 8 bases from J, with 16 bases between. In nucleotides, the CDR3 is TGCGCCAGCAGCCAGGATGGATTTACAGGAGGCTACACCTTC. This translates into CASSQDGFTGGYTF.

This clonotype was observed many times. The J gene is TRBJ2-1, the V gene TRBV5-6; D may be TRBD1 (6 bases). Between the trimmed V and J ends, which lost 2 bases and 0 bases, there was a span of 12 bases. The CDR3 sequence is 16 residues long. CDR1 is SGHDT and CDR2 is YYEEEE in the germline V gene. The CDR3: CASSLIGQSSYNEQFF. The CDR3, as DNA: TGTGCCAGCAGCTTAATTGGACAGAGCTCCTACAATGAGCAGTTCTTC. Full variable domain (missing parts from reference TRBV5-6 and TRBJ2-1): DAGVTQSPTHLIKTRGQQVTLRCSPKSGHDTVSWYQQALGQGPQFIFQYYEEEERQRGNFPDRFSGHQFPNYSSELNVNALLLGDSALYLCASSLIGQSSYNEQFFGPGTRLTVL.

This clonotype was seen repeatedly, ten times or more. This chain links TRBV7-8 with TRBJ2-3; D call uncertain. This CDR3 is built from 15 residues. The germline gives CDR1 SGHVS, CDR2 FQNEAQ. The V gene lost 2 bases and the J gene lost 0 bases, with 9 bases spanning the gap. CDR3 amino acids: CASSLSGSSTDTQYF. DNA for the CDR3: TGTGCCAGCAGCTTATCAGGATCTAGCACAGATACGCAGTATTTT.

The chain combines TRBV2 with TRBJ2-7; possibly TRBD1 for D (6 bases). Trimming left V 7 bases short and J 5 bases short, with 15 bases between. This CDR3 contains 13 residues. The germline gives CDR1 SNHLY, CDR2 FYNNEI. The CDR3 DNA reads TGTGCCAGCAATGCCCAGGGGCTCGACGAGCAGTACTTC. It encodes CASNAQGLDEQYF.

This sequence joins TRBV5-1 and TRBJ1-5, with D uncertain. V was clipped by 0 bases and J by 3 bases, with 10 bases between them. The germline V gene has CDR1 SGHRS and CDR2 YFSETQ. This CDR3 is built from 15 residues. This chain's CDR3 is CASSLVPGPNQPQHF. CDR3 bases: TGCGCCAGCAGCTTGGTACCCGGGCCCAATCAGCCCCAGCATTTT. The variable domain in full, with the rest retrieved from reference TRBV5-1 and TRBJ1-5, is KAGVTQTPRYLIKTRGQQVTLSCSPISGHRSVSWYQQTPGQGLQFLFEYFSETQRNKGNFPGRFSGRQFSNSRSEMNVSTLELGDSALYLCASSLVPGPNQPQHFGDGTRLSIL.

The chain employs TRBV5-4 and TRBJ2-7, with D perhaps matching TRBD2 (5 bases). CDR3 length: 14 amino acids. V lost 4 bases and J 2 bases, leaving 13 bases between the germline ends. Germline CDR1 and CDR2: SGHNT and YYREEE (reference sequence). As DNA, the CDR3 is TGTGCCAGCAGCGTCCAGGCGGGTACCTACGAGCAGTACTTC. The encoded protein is CASSVQAGTYEQYF.

The CDR3 protein is CASSLIQGRVNTEAFF. CDR3 coding DNA: TGTGCCAGCAGTTTAATCCAGGGGAGGGTGAACACTGAAGCTTTCTTT. The rearrangement joins TRBV28 to TRBJ1-1, with D tentatively TRBD1 (6 bases). The V end was cut by 2 bases, the J end by 0 bases, with 13 bases between. The CDR3 contains 16 residues. Germline values: CDR1 MDHEN, CDR2 SYDVKM.

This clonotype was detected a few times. This CDR3 reads CASSTGQNSYNEQFF. The CDR3 DNA sequence: TGTGCCAGTAGTACCGGACAGAACTCCTACAATGAGCAGTTCTTC. The genes are TRBV19 and TRBJ2-1, with D perhaps matching TRBD1 (6 bases). V was shortened by 4 bases and J by 0 bases, with 10 bases between the two germline ends. The length of the CDR3 is 15 residues. CDR1 and CDR2 from the germline V gene are LNHDA and SQIVND (reference sequence).

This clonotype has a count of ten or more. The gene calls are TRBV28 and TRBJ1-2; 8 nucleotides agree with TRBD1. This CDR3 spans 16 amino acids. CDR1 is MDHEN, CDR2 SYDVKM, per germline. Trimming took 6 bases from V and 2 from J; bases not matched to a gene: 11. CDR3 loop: CASSRQGIIKNYGYTF. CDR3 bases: TGTGCCAGCAGCCGACAGGGGATTATAAAGAACTATGGCTACACCTTC.

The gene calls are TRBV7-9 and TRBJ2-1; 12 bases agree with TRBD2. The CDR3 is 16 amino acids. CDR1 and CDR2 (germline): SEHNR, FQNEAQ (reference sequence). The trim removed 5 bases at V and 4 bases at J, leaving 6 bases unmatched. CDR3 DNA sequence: TGTGCCAGCAGCCCTAGCGGGAGGGCCTTGTACAATGAGCAGTTCTTC. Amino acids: CASSPSGRALYNEQFF.

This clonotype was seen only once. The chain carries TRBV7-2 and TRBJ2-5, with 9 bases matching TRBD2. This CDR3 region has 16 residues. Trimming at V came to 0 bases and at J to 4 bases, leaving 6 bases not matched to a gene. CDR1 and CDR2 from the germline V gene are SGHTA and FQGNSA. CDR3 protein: CASSLASGSRVETQYF. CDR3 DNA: TGTGCCAGCAGCTTAGCTAGCGGGAGTAGGGTAGAGACCCAGTACTTC.

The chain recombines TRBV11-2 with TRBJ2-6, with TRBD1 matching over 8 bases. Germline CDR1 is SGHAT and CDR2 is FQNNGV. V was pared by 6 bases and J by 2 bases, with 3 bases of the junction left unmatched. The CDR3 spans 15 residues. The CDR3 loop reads CASSKDRAGANVLTF. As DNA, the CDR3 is TGTGCCAGCAGTAAGGACAGGGCTGGGGCCAACGTCCTGACTTTC.

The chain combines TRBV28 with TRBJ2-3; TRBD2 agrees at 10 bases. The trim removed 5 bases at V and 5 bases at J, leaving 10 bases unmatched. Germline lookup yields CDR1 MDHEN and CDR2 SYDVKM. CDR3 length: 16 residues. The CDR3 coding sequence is TGTGCCAGCAGTGGGGAGACTAGCGGGTTAATAGATACGCAGTATTTT. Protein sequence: CASSGETSGLIDTQYF.

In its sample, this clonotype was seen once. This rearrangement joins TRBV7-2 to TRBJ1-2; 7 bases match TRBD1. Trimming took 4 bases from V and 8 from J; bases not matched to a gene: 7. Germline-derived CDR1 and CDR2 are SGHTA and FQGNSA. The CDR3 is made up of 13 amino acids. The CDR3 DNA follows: TGTGCCAGCAGCTCGAACAGGGGACAGGGCTACACCTTC. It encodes CASSSNRGQGYTF.

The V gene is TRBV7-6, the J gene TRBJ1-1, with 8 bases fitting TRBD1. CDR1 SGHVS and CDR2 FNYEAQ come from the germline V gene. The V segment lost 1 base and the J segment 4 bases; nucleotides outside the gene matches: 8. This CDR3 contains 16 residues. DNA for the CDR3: TGTGCCAGCAGCTTAGGAACACAGGGGGGCTCCACTGAAGCTTTCTTT. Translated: CASSLGTQGGSTEAFF.

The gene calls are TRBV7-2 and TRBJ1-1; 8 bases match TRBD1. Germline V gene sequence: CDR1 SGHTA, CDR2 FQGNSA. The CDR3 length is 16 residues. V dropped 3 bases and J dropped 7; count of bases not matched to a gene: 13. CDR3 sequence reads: CASSFSRGRGLVEAFF. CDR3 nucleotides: TGTGCCAGCAGCTTTTCTAGGGGCAGGGGGCTGGTTGAAGCTTTCTTT.

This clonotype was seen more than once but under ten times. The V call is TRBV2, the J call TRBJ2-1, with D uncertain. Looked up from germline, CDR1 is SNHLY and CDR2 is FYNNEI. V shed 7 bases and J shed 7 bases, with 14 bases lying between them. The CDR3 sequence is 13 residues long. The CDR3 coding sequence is TGTGCCAGCACAGATGGGCTCATTAATGAGCAGTTCTTC. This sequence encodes CASTDGLINEQFF. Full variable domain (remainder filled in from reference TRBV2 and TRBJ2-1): EPEVTQTPSHQVTQMGQEVILRCVPISNHLYFYWYRQILGQKVEFLVSFYNNEISEKSEIFDDQFSVERPDGSNFTLKIRSTKLEDSAMYFCASTDGLINEQFFGPGTRLTVL.

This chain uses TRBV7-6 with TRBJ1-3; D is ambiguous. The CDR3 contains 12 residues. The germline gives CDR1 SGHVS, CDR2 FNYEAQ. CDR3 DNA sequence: TGTGCTATCGCGGACTCTGGAAACACCATATATTTT. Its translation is CAIADSGNTIYF. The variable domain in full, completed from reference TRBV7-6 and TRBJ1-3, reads GAGVSQSPRYKVTKRGQDVALRCDPISGHVSLYWYRQALGQGPEFLTYFNYEAQQDKSGLPNDRFSAERPEGSISTLTIQRTEQRDSAMYRCAIADSGNTIYFGEGSWLTVV.

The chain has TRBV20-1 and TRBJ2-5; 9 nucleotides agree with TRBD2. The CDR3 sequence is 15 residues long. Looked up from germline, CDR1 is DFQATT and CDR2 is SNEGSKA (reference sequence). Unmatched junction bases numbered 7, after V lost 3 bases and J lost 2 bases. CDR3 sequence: CSARQAGGLQETQYF. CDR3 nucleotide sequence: TGCAGTGCTAGGCAAGCGGGGGGCCTTCAAGAGACCCAGTACTTC.

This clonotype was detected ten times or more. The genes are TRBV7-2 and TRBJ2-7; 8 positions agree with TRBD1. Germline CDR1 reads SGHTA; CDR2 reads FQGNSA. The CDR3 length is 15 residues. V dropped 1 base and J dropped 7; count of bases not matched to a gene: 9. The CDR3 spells CASSLVVRGPGEQYF. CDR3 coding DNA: TGTGCCAGCAGCTTAGTGGTCAGGGGGCCTGGAGAGCAGTACTTC.

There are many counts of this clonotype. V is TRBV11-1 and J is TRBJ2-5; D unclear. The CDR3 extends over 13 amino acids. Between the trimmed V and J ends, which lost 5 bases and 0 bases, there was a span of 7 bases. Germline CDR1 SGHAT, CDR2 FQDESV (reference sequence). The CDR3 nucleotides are TGTGCCAGCAGCCCCCGGGACCAAGAGACCCAGTACTTC. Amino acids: CASSPRDQETQYF.

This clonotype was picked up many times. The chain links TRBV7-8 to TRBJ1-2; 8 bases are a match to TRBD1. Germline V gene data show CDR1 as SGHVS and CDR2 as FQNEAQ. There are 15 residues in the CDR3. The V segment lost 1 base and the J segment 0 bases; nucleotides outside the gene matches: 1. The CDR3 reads CASSLVQGANYGYTF. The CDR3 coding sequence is TGTGCCAGCAGCTTAGTACAGGGGGCTAACTATGGCTACACCTTC.